These 8 T cell receptor beta chains originate from one sample sequenced in a study of cytotoxic CD8 clonotypes in ibrutinib-treated CLL. TCRdb keeps only in-frame clones here, not all; method: immunoSEQ multiplex PCR. The sample contains 65,000 to 85,000 clones, about nine tenths of which appear only once. The sample was PBMCs, taken after 12 months of ibrutinib treatment. The receptors come from a human donor with chronic lymphocytic leukemia.

The genes are TRBV5-1 and TRBJ2-5; 8 bases agree with TRBD1. Trimming at V came to 4 bases and at J to 7 bases, leaving 12 bases not matched to a gene. This CDR3 spans 15 amino acids. Looked up from germline, CDR1 is SGHRS and CDR2 is YFSETQ. CDR3 sequence (DNA): TGCGCCAGCAGCGCCTTTCAGGGGGCGAGTGGGACCCAGTACTTC. Protein: CASSAFQGASGTQYF.

V usage is TRBV18 and J usage is TRBJ1-1; TRBD1 might be the D (6 bases). The CDR3 runs to 14 residues. The germline V and J ends were trimmed by 2 bases and 4 bases, with 11 bases remaining between them. Germline V gene sequence: CDR1 KGHSH, CDR2 LQKENI. The CDR3: CASSPARGGTEAFF. In nucleotides, the CDR3 is TGTGCCAGCTCACCAGCTCGAGGGGGCACTGAAGCTTTCTTT.

The J gene is TRBJ2-2, the V gene TRBV27; no firm D call. The CDR3 sequence is 12 residues long. Trimming left V 3 bases short and J 7 bases short, with 6 bases between. Germline V gene data show CDR1 as MNHEY and CDR2 as SMNVEV (reference sequence). This CDR3 is CASSFWGGELFF. DNA of the CDR3: TGTGCCAGCAGTTTTTGGGGCGGGGAGCTGTTTTTT.

The chain has TRBV27 and TRBJ1-1; the D gene is possibly TRBD1 (5 bases). Germline CDR1 MNHEY, CDR2 SMNVEV (reference sequence). The CDR3 runs to 14 residues. Trimming took 7 bases from V and 5 from J, leaving 17 bases between them. CDR3 nucleotide sequence: TGTGCCAGCACCCGGCAGGGAATTTGGACTGAAGCTTTCTTT. Its protein is CASTRQGIWTEAFF.

The rearrangement links TRBV5-1 to TRBJ1-4; 8 bases fit TRBD1. Germline V gene data show CDR1 as SGHRS and CDR2 as YFSETQ. The CDR3 has 15 residues. V dropped 4 bases and J dropped 3; count of bases not matched to a gene: 5. The CDR3 bases are TGCGCCAGCAGCCCCTCAGGGGGCCCTAATGAAAAACTGTTTTTT. This translates into CASSPSGGPNEKLFF.

The rearrangement uses TRBV10-3 and TRBJ2-1, with 16 bases aligning to TRBD2. The germline V gene encodes CDR1 ENHRY and CDR2 SYGVKD. This CDR3 has 16 amino acids. The ends lost 6 bases at V and 10 bases at J; junction bases unmatched: 9. The CDR3 region is CAISEIGTSGRVEQFF. Written as DNA, the CDR3 is TGTGCCATCAGCGAAATCGGGACTAGCGGGAGGGTGGAGCAGTTCTTC.

This chain links TRBV19 with TRBJ2-1, with D hard to call. Trimming shortened V by 3 bases and J by 4 bases, and 19 bases separated the two germline ends. CDR1 and CDR2 from the germline V gene are LNHDA and SQIVND (reference sequence). This CDR3 spans 17 amino acids. CDR3 sequence: CASSIFFSSHQYNEQFF. The CDR3 nucleotides are TGTGCCAGTAGTATTTTTTTTTCGTCACACCAGTACAATGAGCAGTTCTTC.

The V gene is TRBV7-6, the J gene TRBJ2-7; the match to TRBD1 covers 8 bases. The CDR3 spans 16 residues. J was trimmed by 3 bases and V by 4 bases; bases with no gene match: 11. Germline assignment: CDR1 SGHVS and CDR2 FNYEAQ. CDR3 sequence (DNA): TGTGCCAGCAGCTCCCGGACAGGGTCTGATTTCTACGAGCAGTACTTC. Amino acids: CASSSRTGSDFYEQYF. Drawing the rest from reference TRBV7-6 and TRBJ2-7, the complete variable domain is GAGVSQSPRYKVTKRGQDVALRCDPISGHVSLYWYRQALGQGPEFLTYFNYEAQQDKSGLPNDRFSAERPEGSISTLTIQRTEQRDSAMYRCASSSRTGSDFYEQYFGPGTRLTVT.